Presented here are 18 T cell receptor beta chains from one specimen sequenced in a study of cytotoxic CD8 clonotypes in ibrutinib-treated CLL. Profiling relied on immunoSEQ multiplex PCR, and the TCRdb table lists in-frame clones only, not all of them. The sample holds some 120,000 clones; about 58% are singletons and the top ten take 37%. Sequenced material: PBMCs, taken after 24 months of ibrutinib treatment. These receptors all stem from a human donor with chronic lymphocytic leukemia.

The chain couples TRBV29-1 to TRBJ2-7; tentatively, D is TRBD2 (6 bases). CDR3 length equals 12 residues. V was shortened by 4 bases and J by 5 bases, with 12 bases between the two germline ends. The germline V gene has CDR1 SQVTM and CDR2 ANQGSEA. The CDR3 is CSVGGGTHEQYF. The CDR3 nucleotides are TGCAGCGTTGGCGGCGGGACCCACGAGCAGTACTTC.

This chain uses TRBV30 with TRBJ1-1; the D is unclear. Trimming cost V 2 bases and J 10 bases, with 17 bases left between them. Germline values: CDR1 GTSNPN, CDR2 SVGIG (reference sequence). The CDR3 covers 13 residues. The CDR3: CAWSFSTLPRAFF. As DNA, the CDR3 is TGTGCCTGGAGTTTTTCAACCCTCCCTCGAGCTTTCTTT. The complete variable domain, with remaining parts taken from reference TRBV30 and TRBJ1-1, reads SQTIHQWPATLVQPVGSPLSLECTVEGTSNPNLYWYRQAAGRGLQLLFYSVGIGQISSEVPQNLSASRPQDRQFILSSKKLLLSDSGFYLCAWSFSTLPRAFFGQGTRLTVV.

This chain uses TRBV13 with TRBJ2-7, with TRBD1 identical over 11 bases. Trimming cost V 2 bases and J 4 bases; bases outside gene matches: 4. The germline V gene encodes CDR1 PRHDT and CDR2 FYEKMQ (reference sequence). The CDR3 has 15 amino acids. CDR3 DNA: TGTGCCAGCAGCTTAAGAGGGACAGGGGGATACGAGCAGTACTTC. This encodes CASSLRGTGGYEQYF.

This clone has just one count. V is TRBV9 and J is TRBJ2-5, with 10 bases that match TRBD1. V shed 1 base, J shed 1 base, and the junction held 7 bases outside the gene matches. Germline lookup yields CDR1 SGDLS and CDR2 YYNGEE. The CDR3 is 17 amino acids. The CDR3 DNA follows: TGTGCCAGCAGCGTATCCCCGGGACAGGGGATCCAAGAGACCCAGTACTTC. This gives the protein CASSVSPGQGIQETQYF.

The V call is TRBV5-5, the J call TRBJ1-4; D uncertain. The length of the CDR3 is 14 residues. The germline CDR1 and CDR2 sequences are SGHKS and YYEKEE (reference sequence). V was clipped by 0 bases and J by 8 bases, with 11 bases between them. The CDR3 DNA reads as TGTGCCAGCAGCTTGGGCCTTGCTGGAGAAAAACTGTTTTTT. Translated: CASSLGLAGEKLFF. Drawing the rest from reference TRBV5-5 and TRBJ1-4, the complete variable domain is DAGVTQSPTHLIKTRGQQVTLRCSPISGHKSVSWYQQVLGQGPQFIFQYYEKEERGRGNFPDRFSARQFPNYSSELNVNALLLGDSALYLCASSLGLAGEKLFFGSGTQLSVL.

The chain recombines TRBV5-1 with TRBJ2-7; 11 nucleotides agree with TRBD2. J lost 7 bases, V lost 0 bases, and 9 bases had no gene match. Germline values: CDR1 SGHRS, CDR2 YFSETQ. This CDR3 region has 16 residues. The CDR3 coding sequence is TGCGCCAGCAGCTTGGGACTAGCGGGGAGTACGGGGGAGCAGTACTTC. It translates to CASSLGLAGSTGEQYF.

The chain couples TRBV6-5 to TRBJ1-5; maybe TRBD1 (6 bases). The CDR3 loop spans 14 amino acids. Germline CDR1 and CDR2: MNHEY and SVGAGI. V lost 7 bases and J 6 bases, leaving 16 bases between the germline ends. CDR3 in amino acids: CASIFMGAPQPQHF. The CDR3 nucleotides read TGTGCCAGCATCTTTATGGGGGCCCCTCAGCCCCAGCATTTT.

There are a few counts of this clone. CDR3 sequence: CSVEQGSGANVLTF. CDR3 sequence (DNA): TGCAGCGTGGAACAGGGCTCTGGGGCCAACGTCCTGACTTTC. The chain employs TRBV29-1 and TRBJ2-6; tentatively, D is TRBD1 (6 bases). V lost 6 bases, J lost 0 bases, and 9 bases lay in between. The CDR3 consists of 14 residues. CDR1 SQVTM and CDR2 ANQGSEA come from the germline V gene.

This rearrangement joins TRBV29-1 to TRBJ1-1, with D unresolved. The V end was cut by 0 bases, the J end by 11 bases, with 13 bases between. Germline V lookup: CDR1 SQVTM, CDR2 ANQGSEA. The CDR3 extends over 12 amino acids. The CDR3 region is CSVEEGLGMAFF. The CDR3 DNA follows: TGCAGCGTTGAAGAAGGTTTGGGAATGGCTTTCTTT.

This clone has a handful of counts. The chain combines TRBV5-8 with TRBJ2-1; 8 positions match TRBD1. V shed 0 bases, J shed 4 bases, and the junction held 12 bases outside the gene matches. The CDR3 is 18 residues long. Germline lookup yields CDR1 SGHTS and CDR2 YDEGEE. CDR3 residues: CASSLVLTGGGSYNEQFF. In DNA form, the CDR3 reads TGTGCCAGCAGCTTGGTGTTAACAGGGGGTGGATCGTACAATGAGCAGTTCTTC.

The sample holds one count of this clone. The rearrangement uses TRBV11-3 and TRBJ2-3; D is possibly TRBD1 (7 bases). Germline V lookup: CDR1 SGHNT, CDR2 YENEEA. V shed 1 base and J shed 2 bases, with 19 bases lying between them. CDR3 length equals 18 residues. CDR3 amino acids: CASSLGQGLSRDTDTQYF. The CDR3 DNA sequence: TGTGCCAGCAGCTTAGGACAGGGACTTTCGAGGGACACAGATACGCAGTATTTT. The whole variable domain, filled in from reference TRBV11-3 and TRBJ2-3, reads EAGVVQSPRYKIIEKKQPVAFWCNPISGHNTLYWYLQNLGQGPELLIRYENEEAVDDSQLPKDRFSAERLKGVDSTLKIQPAELGDSAVYLCASSLGQGLSRDTDTQYFGPGTRLTVL.

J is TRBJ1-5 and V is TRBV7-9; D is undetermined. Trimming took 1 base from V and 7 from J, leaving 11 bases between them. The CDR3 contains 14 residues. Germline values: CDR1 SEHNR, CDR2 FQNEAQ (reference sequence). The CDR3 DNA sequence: TGTGCCAGCAGCTTAGGTGCCGGGCAACAGCCCCAGCATTTT. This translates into CASSLGAGQQPQHF.

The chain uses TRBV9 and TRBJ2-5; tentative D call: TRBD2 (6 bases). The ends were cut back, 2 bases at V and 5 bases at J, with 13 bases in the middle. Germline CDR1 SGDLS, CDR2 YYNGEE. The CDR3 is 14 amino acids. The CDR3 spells CASSVVGGLETQYF. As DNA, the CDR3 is TGTGCCAGCAGCGTTGTTGGAGGGTTGGAGACCCAGTACTTC.

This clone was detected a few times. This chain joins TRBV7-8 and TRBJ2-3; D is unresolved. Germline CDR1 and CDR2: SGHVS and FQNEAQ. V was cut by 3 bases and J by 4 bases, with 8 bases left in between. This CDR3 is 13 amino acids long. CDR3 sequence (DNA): TGTGCCAGCAGCTTTCAACGGGCAGATACGCAGTATTTT. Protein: CASSFQRADTQYF.

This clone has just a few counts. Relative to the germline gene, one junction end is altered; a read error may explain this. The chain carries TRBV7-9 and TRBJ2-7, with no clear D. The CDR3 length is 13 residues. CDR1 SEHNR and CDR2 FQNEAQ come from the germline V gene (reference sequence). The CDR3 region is CASSLAYTYGQYF. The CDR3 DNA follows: TGTGCCAGCAGCTTAGCCTACACGTACGGGCAGTACTTC.

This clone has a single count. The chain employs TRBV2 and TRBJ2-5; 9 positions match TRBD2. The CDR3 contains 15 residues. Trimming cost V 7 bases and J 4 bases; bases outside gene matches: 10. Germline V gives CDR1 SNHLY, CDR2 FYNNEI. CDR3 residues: CASTRSGGTGETQYF. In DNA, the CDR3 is TGTGCCAGCACCCGCAGCGGGGGGACGGGAGAGACCCAGTACTTC.

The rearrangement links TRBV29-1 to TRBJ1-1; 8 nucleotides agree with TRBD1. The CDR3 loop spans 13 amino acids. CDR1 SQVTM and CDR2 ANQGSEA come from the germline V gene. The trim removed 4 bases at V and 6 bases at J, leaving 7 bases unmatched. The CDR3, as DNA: TGCAGCGTTGGGTTCAGGGGGCAATCTGAAGCTTTCTTT. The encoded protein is CSVGFRGQSEAFF.

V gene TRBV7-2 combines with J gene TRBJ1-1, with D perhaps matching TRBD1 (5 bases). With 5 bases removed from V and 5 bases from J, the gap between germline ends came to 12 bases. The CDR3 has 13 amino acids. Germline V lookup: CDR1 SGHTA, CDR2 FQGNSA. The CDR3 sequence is CASSGRVETEAFF. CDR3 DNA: TGTGCCAGCAGCGGCAGGGTTGAGACTGAAGCTTTCTTT.